One and the same sample provided the 19 T cell receptor beta chains below, sequenced in a study of blood T cell repertoires in COVID-19. The table came from immunoSEQ multiplex PCR; TCRdb's copy has only in-frame clones and leaves some out. The table records approximately 260,000 clones, around 87% of them present only once. The sample comprised peripheral blood. The receptors here all came from a man aged 55 to 70 who had recovered from COVID-19.

This clone has more than one count but fewer than ten. The V call is TRBV4-2, the J call TRBJ2-3, with TRBD2 matching over 9 bases. After removal of 0 bases from V and 4 bases from J, the junction contained 2 bases not matched to a gene. Germline CDR1 reads LGHNA; CDR2 reads YNFKEQ. This CDR3 is 15 amino acids long. The CDR3 protein is CASSQERGGPDTQYF. CDR3 DNA: TGTGCCAGCAGCCAAGAGCGGGGGGGCCCAGATACGCAGTATTTT.

The chain joins TRBV28 to TRBJ1-2; tentatively, D is TRBD1 (5 bases). The CDR3 extends over 16 amino acids. The V and J ends lost 5 bases and 8 bases respectively, with 24 bases between them. The V gene's germline CDR1 is MDHEN and CDR2 SYDVKM. The CDR3 loop is CASSARSIGLWGGYTF. The DNA of the CDR3 is TGTGCCAGCAGTGCTAGGAGCATTGGACTATGGGGCGGCTACACCTTC.

CDR3: CASSYRPEGEQFF. CDR3 nucleotide sequence: TGTGCCAGCAGTTACCGTCCCGAGGGTGAGCAGTTCTTC. The chain combines TRBV6-6 with TRBJ2-1; perhaps TRBD2 as D (5 bases). The CDR3 spans 13 residues. CDR1 MNHNY and CDR2 SVGAGI come from the germline V gene (reference sequence). V was cut by 2 bases and J by 9 bases, with 11 bases left in between.

This chain uses TRBV7-9 with TRBJ2-2; 7 bases are shared with TRBD1. Germline CDR1 reads SEHNR; CDR2 reads FQNEAQ (reference sequence). V dropped 5 bases and J dropped 0; count of bases not matched to a gene: 6. CDR3 length: 16 residues. CDR3 DNA sequence: TGTGCCAGCAGCCCGACCCAGGGGGCGAACACCGGGGAGCTGTTTTTT. It codes for CASSPTQGANTGELFF.

V gene TRBV3-1 (or the pseudogene TRBV3-2) combines with J gene TRBJ2-3, with TRBD2 matching over 8 bases. Unmatched junction bases numbered 4, after V lost 1 base and J lost 1 base. In germline, CDR1 is LGHDT, CDR2 YNNKEL (reference sequence). This CDR3 comprises 16 residues. CDR3 protein: CASSQGTAGGTDTQYF. Written as DNA, the CDR3 is TGTGCCAGCAGCCAAGGTACAGCGGGGGGCACAGATACGCAGTATTTT.

V usage is TRBV5-1 and J usage is TRBJ1-2, with D unresolved. V was pared by 7 bases and J by 6 bases, with 22 bases between. The CDR3 is 15 residues long. The germline V gene encodes CDR1 SGHRS and CDR2 YFSETQ. This CDR3 reads CASAYFTQSPHGYTF. The DNA of the CDR3 is TGCGCCAGCGCCTACTTCACCCAATCTCCCCATGGCTACACCTTC.

The chain is built from TRBV7-9 and TRBJ1-1; 7 bases agree with TRBD1. The CDR3 sequence is 15 residues long. V trimming: 6 bases; J trimming: 10 bases; junction bases outside the gene matches: 17. Germline V gene sequence: CDR1 SEHNR, CDR2 FQNEAQ (reference sequence). The CDR3 nucleotides read TGTGCCAGCAGACACCCCCGGGACAGTCCCCCAAGAGCTTTCTTT. This sequence encodes CASRHPRDSPPRAFF.

There are many counts of this clone. This chain connects TRBV25-1 to TRBJ2-2; 7 bases fit TRBD1. V dropped 6 bases and J dropped 1; count of bases not matched to a gene: 2. This CDR3 spans 14 amino acids. Germline lookup yields CDR1 MGHDK and CDR2 SYGVNS. CDR3 sequence reads: CASRRTGNTGELFF. CDR3 coding DNA: TGTGCCAGCAGGAGGACAGGGAACACCGGGGAGCTGTTTTTT.

The rearrangement joins TRBV7-8 to TRBJ2-4; TRBD2 matches at 7 bases. The V segment lost 0 bases and the J segment 0 bases; nucleotides outside the gene matches: 11. The CDR3 contains 19 residues. Germline V lookup: CDR1 SGHVS, CDR2 FQNEAQ. CDR3 DNA sequence: TGTGCCAGCAGCTTAGCCAGGGTCTTCCAGCGGGGAGCCAAAAACATTCAGTACTTC. Protein product: CASSLARVFQRGAKNIQYF.

This clone was observed a single time. The chain uses TRBV20-1 and TRBJ2-3; no firm D call. Germline V gene data show CDR1 as DFQATT and CDR2 as SNEGSKA (reference sequence). Trimming removed 5 bases from V and 8 bases from J, with 8 bases in between. The CDR3 consists of 10 residues. The CDR3, as DNA: TGCAGTGCTTTAGTTGGTACGCAGTATTTT. Its translation is CSALVGTQYF.

This sequence joins TRBV27 and TRBJ2-1, with 7 nucleotides matching TRBD2. Trimming removed 7 bases from V and 0 bases from J; junction bases left unmatched: 15. The CDR3 has 18 residues. CDR1 MNHEY and CDR2 SMNVEV come from the germline V gene (reference sequence). The CDR3 DNA reads TGTGCCAGCATCCCAACTAGCGCCTCCAGCAGCTCCTACAATGAGCAGTTCTTC. Translated: CASIPTSASSSSYNEQFF.

The J gene is TRBJ2-3, the V gene TRBV5-6, with TRBD2 matching 7 bases. J lost 4 bases, V lost 4 bases, and 9 bases had no gene match. Germline assignment: CDR1 SGHDT and CDR2 YYEEEE. This CDR3 is built from 15 residues. DNA of the CDR3: TGTGCCAGCAGCATATGGACTAGTGGTGCAGATACGCAGTATTTT. Translating it yields CASSIWTSGADTQYF.

This clone was seen more than once but under ten times. The rearrangement links TRBV24-1 to TRBJ1-2; 9 nucleotides align to TRBD1. Germline V gives CDR1 KGHDR, CDR2 SFDVKD. CDR3 length equals 16 residues. V shed 4 bases and J 8 bases; nucleotides not matched to a gene: 13. In DNA form, the CDR3 reads TGTGCCACCAGTGACACCACCAAACAGGGGGCCCGAGGCTACACCTTC. This encodes CATSDTTKQGARGYTF.

This chain joins TRBV14 and TRBJ2-3, with D maybe TRBD2 (5 bases). V was trimmed by 1 base and J by 2 bases, leaving 10 bases between them. The CDR3 extends over 15 amino acids. CDR1 and CDR2 (germline): SGHDN, FVKESK. The CDR3 coding sequence is TGTGCCAGCAGCCAAGGCGGGCATTTCACAGATACGCAGTATTTT. Protein product: CASSQGGHFTDTQYF.

The chain uses TRBV6-5 and TRBJ1-1; D might be TRBD1 (6 bases). The V end lost 7 bases, the J end lost 0 bases, and 15 bases lay between the germline ends. Germline CDR1 and CDR2: MNHEY and SVGAGI. CDR3 length equals 15 residues. The CDR3 coding sequence is TGTGCCAGCATCGGCACAGGGAAAATGAACACTGAAGCTTTCTTT. Residues: CASIGTGKMNTEAFF.

V usage is TRBV9 and J usage is TRBJ1-2; 12 nucleotides align to TRBD1. The V segment lost 0 bases and the J segment 7 bases; nucleotides outside the gene matches: 4. Germline values: CDR1 SGDLS, CDR2 YYNGEE. There are 15 residues in the CDR3. Here the CDR3 reads CASSVEGTGGFGYTF. CDR3 DNA sequence: TGTGCCAGCAGCGTAGAAGGGACAGGGGGCTTTGGCTACACCTTC.

This chain joins TRBV2 and TRBJ1-2; 7 bases map to TRBD1. The V and J ends lost 7 bases and 2 bases, in that order; junction bases with no gene match: 7. Germline V CDR1 and CDR2: SNHLY, FYNNEI. The CDR3 is 14 amino acids. The CDR3 sequence is CASILKQGNYGYTF. The DNA for the CDR3 is TGTGCCAGCATCCTTAAACAGGGGAACTATGGCTACACCTTC.

The V gene is TRBV30, the J gene TRBJ2-3; maybe TRBD1 (5 bases). The CDR3 spans 17 residues. Trimming took off 2 bases at V and 2 bases at J, with 20 bases between the two ends. CDR1 is GTSNPN, CDR2 SVGIG, per germline (reference sequence). CDR3 amino acids: CAWSLYKQGHVTDTQYF. DNA for the CDR3: TGTGCCTGGAGTCTTTACAAGCAGGGCCATGTCACAGATACGCAGTATTTT.

The V gene is TRBV19, the J gene TRBJ2-1, with a tentative D call TRBD1 (6 bases). Germline V gene lookup returns CDR1 LNHDA and CDR2 SQIVND (reference sequence). Trimming took 4 bases from V and 0 from J, leaving 13 bases between them. The CDR3 spans 16 residues. The CDR3 protein is CASSTRQAYSYNEQFF. CDR3 bases: TGTGCCAGTAGTACCAGACAGGCTTACTCCTACAATGAGCAGTTCTTC. The full variable domain, completed using reference TRBV19 and TRBJ2-1, is DGGITQSPKYLFRKEGQNVTLSCEQNLNHDAMYWYRQDPGQGLRLIYYSQIVNDFQKGDIAEGYSVSREKKESFPLTVTSAQKNPTAFYLCASSTRQAYSYNEQFFGPGTRLTVL.